This T cell receptor (beta chain) derives from a study of beta chain features in type 1 diabetes. Since all of the isolated RNA was reverse transcribed, expressed TCRB transcripts were what got sequenced. The data were produced by immunoSEQ multiplex PCR, yet TCRdb's version contains in-frame clones alone and is incomplete. The table includes about 160,000 clones, roughly 60% detected once. Researchers reported sorting CD4+ naive, central memory, regulatory and stem cell-like memory cells via CD45RO/CCR7/CD25/CD127/CD95/CD27. General study findings and limits: Shortening of TCRB CDR3s, moderate but significant, appeared in all four CD4+ subsets of Type 1 diabetes patients. Among patients, naive, central memory and Treg TCRB repertoires appeared more similar than among healthy donors. Sequencing used cDNA, and cells with high TCR expression could therefore be over-represented.

With regard to this clone: The antigen remains undetermined.

The TCR sequence derives from a man aged 30 to 45 with type 1 diabetes. The specimen was naive CD4+ T cells from blood.

The CDR3 sequence: CSVEAGSSGNTIYF. CDR3 DNA sequence: TGCAGCGTTGAAGCAGGCTCTTCTGGAAACACCATATATTTT. The V gene is TRBV29-1, the J gene TRBJ1-3, with unresolved D. V was cut by 1 base and J by 1 base, with 8 bases left in between. Germline V lookup: CDR1 SQVTM, CDR2 ANQGSEA. This CDR3 is 14 amino acids long.